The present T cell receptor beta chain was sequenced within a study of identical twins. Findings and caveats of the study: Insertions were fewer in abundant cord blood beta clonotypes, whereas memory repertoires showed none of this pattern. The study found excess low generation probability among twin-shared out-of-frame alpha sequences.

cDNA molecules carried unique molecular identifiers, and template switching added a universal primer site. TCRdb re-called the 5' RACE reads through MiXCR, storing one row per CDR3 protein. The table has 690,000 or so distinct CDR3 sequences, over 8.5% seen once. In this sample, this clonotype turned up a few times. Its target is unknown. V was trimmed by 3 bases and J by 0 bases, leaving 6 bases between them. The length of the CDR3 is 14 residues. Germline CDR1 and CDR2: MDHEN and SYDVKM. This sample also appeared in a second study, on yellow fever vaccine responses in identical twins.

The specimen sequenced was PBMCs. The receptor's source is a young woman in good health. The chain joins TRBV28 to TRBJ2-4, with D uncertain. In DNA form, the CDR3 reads TGTGCCAGCAGTTTTAATTTAGCCAAAAACATTCAGTACTTC. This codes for CASSFNLAKNIQYF. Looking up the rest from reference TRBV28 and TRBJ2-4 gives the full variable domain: DVKVTQSSRYLVKRTGEKVFLECVQDMDHENMFWYRQDPGLGLRLIYFSYDVKMKEKGDIPEGYSVSREKKERFSLILESASTNQTSMYLCASSFNLAKNIQYFGAGTRLSVL.